The 29 T cell receptor beta chains below were found in one sample sequenced in a study of blood T cell repertoires in COVID-19. The table came from immunoSEQ multiplex PCR; TCRdb's copy has only in-frame clones and leaves some out. The sample lists about 110,000 clones, about four fifths occurring once. Material for sequencing was peripheral blood. These receptor sequences come from a woman of 80 years or more with acute or convalescent COVID-19.

The CDR3 loop is CASSSSTASGNTIYF. The CDR3 region has the DNA TGTGCCAGCAGTTCCTCGACAGCCTCTGGAAACACCATATATTTT. This rearrangement joins TRBV28 to TRBJ1-3; D possibly corresponds to TRBD1 (5 bases). CDR1 is MDHEN and CDR2 is SYDVKM in the germline V gene. V was pared by 4 bases and J by 0 bases, with 10 bases between. The CDR3 is 15 residues long. Full variable domain (rest looked up from reference TRBV28 and TRBJ1-3): DVKVTQSSRYLVKRTGEKVFLECVQDMDHENMFWYRQDPGLGLRLIYFSYDVKMKEKGDIPEGYSVSREKKERFSLILESASTNQTSMYLCASSSSTASGNTIYFGEGSWLTVV.

V and J are TRBV28 and TRBJ2-7; 9 nucleotides agree with TRBD1. This CDR3 is built from 15 residues. Germline CDR1 and CDR2: MDHEN and SYDVKM. The trim removed 6 bases at V and 3 bases at J, leaving 9 bases unmatched. CDR3 in amino acids: CASRPSGTGSYEQYF. In nucleotides, the CDR3 is TGTGCCAGCAGGCCATCCGGGACAGGGAGCTACGAGCAGTACTTC.

This CDR3 reads CASSRQVLDKNIQYF. In DNA, the CDR3 is TGTGCCAGCAGCCGACAGGTCTTGGACAAAAACATTCAGTACTTC. J is TRBJ2-4 and V is TRBV6-5; tentatively, D is TRBD1 (6 bases). Germline loops: CDR1 MNHEY, CDR2 SVGAGI. The CDR3 covers 15 residues. V dropped 6 bases and J dropped 3 bases, with 15 bases sitting between them.

The rearrangement uses TRBV6-6 and TRBJ2-6; D not resolved. Germline-derived CDR1 and CDR2 are MNHNY and SVGAGI (reference sequence). The CDR3 contains 14 residues. Trimming shortened V by 8 bases and J by 1 base, and 9 bases separated the two germline ends. The CDR3 nucleotides are TGTGCCAGCGATCGAGGTTCTGGGGCCAACGTCCTGACTTTC. It is translated as CASDRGSGANVLTF.

The chain links TRBV19 to TRBJ1-5; 12 nucleotides align to TRBD1. Per germline, CDR1 LNHDA and CDR2 SQIVND (reference sequence). The CDR3 runs 15 residues. With V trimmed by 5 bases and J by 7 bases, 6 bases remained unmatched. The CDR3 DNA reads TGTGCCAGTAGTGCCGGGACAGGGGGCACCCAGCCCCAGCATTTT. Encoded protein: CASSAGTGGTQPQHF.

The chain couples TRBV14 to TRBJ2-6; D is uncertain. This CDR3 has 15 amino acids. Germline assignment: CDR1 SGHDN and CDR2 FVKESK. The V and J ends lost 1 base and 2 bases respectively, with 6 bases between them. The CDR3 sequence is CASSQGGAGANVLTF. DNA for the CDR3: TGTGCCAGCAGCCAAGGCGGCGCTGGGGCCAACGTCCTGACTTTC.

The chain combines TRBV2 with TRBJ2-7, with D possibly matching TRBD2 (5 bases). Trimming took off 3 bases at V and 6 bases at J, with 12 bases between the two ends. Germline assignment: CDR1 SNHLY and CDR2 FYNNEI. CDR3 length: 13 residues. The CDR3 spells CASSETMPGEQYF. The CDR3, as DNA: TGTGCCAGCAGTGAGACTATGCCCGGCGAGCAGTACTTC. Full variable domain (remainder filled in from reference TRBV2 and TRBJ2-7): EPEVTQTPSHQVTQMGQEVILRCVPISNHLYFYWYRQILGQKVEFLVSFYNNEISEKSEIFDDQFSVERPDGSNFTLKIRSTKLEDSAMYFCASSETMPGEQYFGPGTRLTVT.

The V call is TRBV2, the J call TRBJ2-1; TRBD1 aligns across 9 bases. V lost 6 bases, J lost 6 bases, and 6 bases stayed unmatched. The CDR3 spans 14 residues. CDR1 SNHLY and CDR2 FYNNEI come from the germline V gene. CDR3 sequence (DNA): TGTGCCAGCAGCCGGGACAGGGCGGTCAATGAGCAGTTCTTC. As protein: CASSRDRAVNEQFF.

The chain combines TRBV10-3 with TRBJ2-2; 8 nucleotides agree with TRBD1. V lost 1 base, J lost 1 base, and 2 bases stayed unmatched. The CDR3 loop spans 16 amino acids. In germline, CDR1 is ENHRY, CDR2 SYGVKD. The CDR3 nucleotides are TGTGCCATCAGTGAGTGGGGGACAGGGAACACCGGGGAGCTGTTTTTT. Protein product: CAISEWGTGNTGELFF.

CDR3 sequence (DNA): TGTGCCACCAGCAGAGAGACAGGACTGAACACTGAAGCTTTCTTT. Its translation is CATSRETGLNTEAFF. The V and J genes are TRBV15 and TRBJ1-1, with D possibly being TRBD1 (6 bases). The CDR3 extends over 15 amino acids. Between the trimmed V and J ends, which lost 0 bases and 0 bases, there was a span of 8 bases. Looked up from germline, CDR1 is LNHNV and CDR2 is YYDKDF (reference sequence).

This clone appeared a single time. This chain links TRBV5-1 with TRBJ2-7; D might be TRBD1 (6 bases). V lost 3 bases and J 10 bases, leaving 17 bases between the germline ends. There are 13 residues in the CDR3. Germline CDR1 reads SGHRS; CDR2 reads YFSETQ. CDR3 coding DNA: TGCGCCAGCAGCTCCTTCGAGAAGGGGGAACAGTACTTC. Translating gives CASSSFEKGEQYF.

The V and J genes are TRBV18 and TRBJ2-5, with D uncertain. Germline lookup yields CDR1 KGHSH and CDR2 LQKENI. The CDR3 extends over 12 amino acids. Trimming cost V 3 bases and J 0 bases, with 2 bases left between them. Here the CDR3 reads CASSPDQETQYF. In DNA, the CDR3 is TGTGCCAGCTCACCCGACCAAGAGACCCAGTACTTC.

The chain carries TRBV5-4 and TRBJ2-7; 11 bases fit TRBD2. The CDR3 length is 17 residues. Germline V gene data show CDR1 as SGHNT and CDR2 as YYREEE (reference sequence). With V trimmed by 4 bases and J by 2 bases, 11 bases remained unmatched. This CDR3 reads CASSRAIAGGAAYEQYF. CDR3 nucleotides: TGTGCCAGCAGCCGTGCGATAGCGGGAGGGGCAGCCTACGAGCAGTACTTC.

The chain combines TRBV5-1 with TRBJ1-1, with 9 bases lining up with TRBD1. CDR1 and CDR2 from the germline V gene are SGHRS and YFSETQ. The CDR3 runs to 14 residues. V lost 0 bases to trimming and J lost 8 bases; unmatched junction nucleotides: 5. CDR3 residues: CASSLAGGQGEAFF. The CDR3 DNA follows: TGCGCCAGCAGCTTGGCCGGGGGACAGGGAGAAGCTTTCTTT.

The chain joins TRBV2 to TRBJ2-6; D uncertain. Trimming removed 7 bases from V and 0 bases from J, with 10 bases in between. In germline, CDR1 is SNHLY, CDR2 FYNNEI. CDR3 length equals 15 residues. The CDR3 here is CASTNSNSGANVLTF. Here the CDR3 DNA reads TGTGCCAGCACGAACTCAAACTCTGGGGCCAACGTCCTGACTTTC.

This chain links TRBV5-1 with TRBJ1-2; D remains unclear. There are 13 residues in the CDR3. Germline values: CDR1 SGHRS, CDR2 YFSETQ. V lost 2 bases, J lost 7 bases, and 12 bases lay in between. Written as DNA, the CDR3 is TGCGCCAGCAGCTTCGGGGAGGAGGGTGGCTACACCTTC. Protein: CASSFGEEGGYTF.

This sequence joins TRBV10-1 and TRBJ2-5; possible D gene TRBD1, 5 bases. Germline V gives CDR1 WNHNN, CDR2 SYGVQD (reference sequence). V was shortened by 4 bases and J by 1 base, with 10 bases between the two germline ends. The CDR3 loop spans 14 amino acids. The CDR3 DNA reads TGCGCCAGCAGTGCAGCAGACAGCCAAGAGACCCAGTACTTC. Translated, it gives CASSAADSQETQYF.

As DNA, the CDR3 is TGTGCAAGTCTCTCGATCACGGACAGGCCCGAAGAGTCTGGGGCCAACGTCCTGACTTTC. Translation gives CASLSITDRPEESGANVLTF. The chain is built from TRBV12-2 and TRBJ2-6; TRBD1, the table's D call, was not compared with the DNA. TRBV12-2 is annotated as a pseudogene. This CDR3 comprises 20 residues.

The V gene is TRBV27, the J gene TRBJ1-6; no reliable D call. The CDR3 loop spans 13 amino acids. Trimming took 0 bases from V and 11 from J, leaving 8 bases between them. Germline V gene sequence: CDR1 MNHEY, CDR2 SMNVEV (reference sequence). The CDR3 sequence is CASSLSGWAPLHF. CDR3 sequence (DNA): TGTGCCAGCAGTTTATCCGGGTGGGCACCCCTCCACTTT.

This clone was picked up a small number of times. This sample also contains other DNA sequences that code for the same CDR3. The chain employs TRBV18 and TRBJ1-6, with D perhaps matching TRBD1 (6 bases). V gave up 6 bases and J gave up 10 bases, with 13 bases separating them. The CDR3 totals 13 residues. CDR1 and CDR2 from the germline V gene are KGHSH and LQKENI. CDR3 nucleotides: TGTGCCAGCTCTCCAGACAGGAACTCACCCCTCCACTTT. Amino acid sequence: CASSPDRNSPLHF.

This clone was seen just once. The genes are TRBV5-1 and TRBJ1-2; D gene ambiguous. V lost 2 bases, J lost 2 bases, and 13 bases lay in between. The length of the CDR3 is 15 residues. CDR1 SGHRS and CDR2 YFSETQ come from the germline V gene. CDR3 residues: CASSFVPQQNYGYTF. CDR3 nucleotides: TGCGCCAGCAGCTTCGTACCACAACAAAACTATGGCTACACCTTC.

The chain combines TRBV7-2 with TRBJ2-7; 11 bases fit TRBD2. The CDR3 has 19 residues. Germline CDR1 and CDR2: SGHTA and FQGNSA. V was pared by 1 base and J by 4 bases, with 15 bases of the junction left unmatched. The CDR3 reads CASSLGPPGLAVKIYEQYV. CDR3 DNA sequence: TGTGCCAGCAGCTTAGGCCCCCCGGGACTAGCGGTTAAAATATACGAGCAGTACGTC.

Concerning this clone itself: The sample holds other DNA sequences that translate to the same CDR3. This chain uses TRBV7-9 with TRBJ2-7; D is unclear. Per the germline V gene, CDR1 is SEHNR and CDR2 is FQNEAQ (reference sequence). V dropped 4 bases and J dropped 3 bases, with 7 bases sitting between them. The CDR3 totals 12 residues. Written as DNA, the CDR3 is TGTGCCAGCAGCTCCCTTAGCTACGAGCAGTACTTC. Encoded protein: CASSSLSYEQYF.

The genes are TRBV4-2 and TRBJ2-1; TRBD2 aligns across 10 bases. Germline V gene sequence: CDR1 LGHNA, CDR2 YNFKEQ. This CDR3 is built from 14 residues. With V trimmed by 4 bases and J by 7 bases, 4 bases remained unmatched. The CDR3 reads CASSPLAGVNEQFF. DNA of the CDR3: TGTGCCAGCAGCCCGCTAGCGGGAGTTAATGAGCAGTTCTTC.

This clone was seen just once. V usage is TRBV19 and J usage is TRBJ1-4; 10 bases match TRBD1. CDR1 and CDR2 (germline): LNHDA, SQIVND (reference sequence). The CDR3 covers 13 residues. V shed 7 bases, J shed 14 bases, and the junction held 10 bases outside the gene matches. The CDR3 here is CASNERGQGILFF. Here the CDR3 DNA reads TGTGCCAGTAATGAGAGGGGACAGGGGATTCTGTTTTTT.

This clone appeared once. The chain uses TRBV29-1 and TRBJ2-1; D is ambiguous. Germline V lookup: CDR1 SQVTM, CDR2 ANQGSEA. The CDR3 runs to 14 residues. Trimming took off 1 base at V and 9 bases at J, with 16 bases between the two ends. CDR3 in amino acids: CSVEVIWPFGEQFF. The CDR3 nucleotides are TGCAGCGTTGAAGTCATCTGGCCTTTTGGTGAGCAGTTCTTC.

The gene calls are TRBV3-1 (or the pseudogene TRBV3-2) and TRBJ2-5; TRBD2 matches at 9 bases. The CDR3 is made up of 14 amino acids. V shed 1 base, J shed 3 bases, and the junction held 0 bases outside the gene matches. CDR1 is LGHDT, CDR2 YNNKEL, per germline (reference sequence). The CDR3 sequence is CASSQGLAEETQYF. CDR3 coding DNA: TGTGCCAGCAGCCAAGGACTAGCGGAAGAGACCCAGTACTTC.

The gene calls are TRBV19 and TRBJ1-5; the D is unclear. The CDR3 sequence is 16 residues long. Germline CDR1 is LNHDA and CDR2 is SQIVND (reference sequence). Trimming removed 1 base from V and 0 bases from J, with 10 bases in between. The CDR3 protein is CASSIGAVYSNQPQHF. Written as DNA, the CDR3 is TGTGCCAGTAGTATAGGGGCAGTATATAGCAATCAGCCCCAGCATTTT.

The chain links TRBV6-5 to TRBJ2-5; TRBD1 agrees at 9 bases. The germline V gene encodes CDR1 MNHEY and CDR2 SVGAGI. With 4 bases clipped from V and 5 bases from J, the junction kept 2 bases outside the gene matches. The CDR3 contains 13 residues. CDR3 coding DNA: TGTGCCAGCAGTTTCGACAGGGGGGAGACCCAGTACTTC. The encoded protein is CASSFDRGETQYF.